What follows is one T cell receptor (beta chain) and its context. The antigen is not known. TCRdb's copy holds only in-frame clones and misses some; the assay was immunoSEQ multiplex PCR. The sample lists more than 150,000 clones, 85% to 95% seen once, with roughly 1.7% in the top ten. There are 14 residues in the CDR3. With 8 bases removed from V and 2 bases from J, the gap between germline ends came to 16 bases. Germline CDR1 is MNHEY and CDR2 is SVGAGI. The data stem from a study of T cell responses to AZD1222 COVID-19 vaccine. Study conclusions and caveats: Donor demographics were predominantly white British with a female majority; clonal diversity may be underestimated. Close to half of all spike-specific TCRs reportedly target regions of the variants that are unmutated.

The rearrangement uses TRBV6-5 and TRBJ2-7; D is unclear. This sequence was found in an adult who received the AZD1222 COVID-19 vaccine. The material was peripheral blood, obtained 28 days after the second AZD1222 dose. CDR3: CASRPYKGAYEQYF. CDR3 bases: TGTGCCAGCCGGCCGTACAAAGGAGCCTACGAGCAGTACTTC.